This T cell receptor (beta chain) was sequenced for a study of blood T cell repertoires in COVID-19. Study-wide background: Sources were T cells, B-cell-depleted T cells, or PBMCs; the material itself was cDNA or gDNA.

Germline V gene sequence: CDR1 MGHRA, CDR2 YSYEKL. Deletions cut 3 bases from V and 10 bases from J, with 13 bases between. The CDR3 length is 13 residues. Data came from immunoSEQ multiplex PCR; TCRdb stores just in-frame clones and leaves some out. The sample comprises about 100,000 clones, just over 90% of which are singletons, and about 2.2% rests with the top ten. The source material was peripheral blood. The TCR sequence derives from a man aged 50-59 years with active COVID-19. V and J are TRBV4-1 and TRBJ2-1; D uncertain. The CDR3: CASSQAVISEQFF. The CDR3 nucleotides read TGCGCCAGCAGCCAGGCAGTGATCTCGGAGCAGTTCTTC.